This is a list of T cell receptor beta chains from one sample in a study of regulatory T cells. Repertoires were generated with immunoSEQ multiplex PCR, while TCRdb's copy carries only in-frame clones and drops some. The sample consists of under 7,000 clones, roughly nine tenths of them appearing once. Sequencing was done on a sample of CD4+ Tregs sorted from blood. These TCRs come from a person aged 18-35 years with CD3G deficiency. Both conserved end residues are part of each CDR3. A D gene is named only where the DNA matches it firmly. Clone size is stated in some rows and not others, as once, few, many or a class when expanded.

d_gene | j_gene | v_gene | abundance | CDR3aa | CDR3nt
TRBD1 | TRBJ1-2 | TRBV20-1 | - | CSAWTGTGYTF | TGCAGTGCTTGGACAGGGACCGGCTACACCTTC
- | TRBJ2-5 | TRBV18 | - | CASSPPDRNETQYF | TGTGCCAGCTCACCACCGGATAGGAATGAGACCCAGTACTTC
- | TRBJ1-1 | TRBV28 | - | CASSWGRVNTEAFF | TGTGCCAGCAGCTGGGGGAGGGTTAACACTGAAGCTTTCTTT
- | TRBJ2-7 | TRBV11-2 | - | CASSLDRGITYEQYF | TGTGCCAGCAGCTTAGATCGGGGGATTACCTACGAGCAGTACTTC
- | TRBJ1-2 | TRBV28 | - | CASSLGRVEGGYTF | TGTGCCAGCAGCCTCGGACGGGTAGAGGGTGGCTACACCTTC
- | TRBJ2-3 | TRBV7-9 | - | CASSTWKGGSDTQYF | TGTGCCAGCAGCACCTGGAAGGGCGGGTCAGATACGCAGTATTTT
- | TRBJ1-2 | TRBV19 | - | CASSISTATYGYTF | TGTGCCAGTAGTATCTCGACAGCGACCTATGGCTACACCTTC
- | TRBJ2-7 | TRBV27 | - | CASSRPAYEQYF | TGTGCCAGCAGCCGGCCCGCCTACGAGCAGTACTTC
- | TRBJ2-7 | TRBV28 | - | CASSSSYPPYEQYF | TGTGCCAGCAGTTCCTCGTACCCGCCCTACGAGCAGTACTTC
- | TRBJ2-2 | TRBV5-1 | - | CASSLQGSRTGELFF | TGCGCCAGCAGCCTCCAGGGCTCGAGGACCGGGGAGCTGTTTTTT
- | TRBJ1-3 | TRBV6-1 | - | CASGRSSGNTIYF | TGTGCCAGCGGCAGAAGCTCTGGAAACACCATATATTTT
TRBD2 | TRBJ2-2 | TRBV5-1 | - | CASSWASVAGGNTGELFF | TGCGCCAGCAGCTGGGCCTCCGTAGCGGGGGGAAACACCGGGGAGCTGTTTTTT
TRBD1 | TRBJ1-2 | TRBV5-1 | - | CASSLQGDYGYTF | TGCGCCAGCAGCTTGCAGGGGGACTATGGCTACACCTTC
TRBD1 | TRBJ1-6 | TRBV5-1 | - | CASSRGTGDSPLHF | TGCGCCAGCAGCCGCGGGACAGGGGATTCACCCCTCCACTTT
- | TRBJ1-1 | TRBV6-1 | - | CASSDGVRGVNTEAFF | TGTGCCAGCAGTGATGGGGTCAGGGGAGTGAACACTGAAGCTTTCTTT
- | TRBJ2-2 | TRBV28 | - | CASSIDSYTGELFF | TGTGCCAGCAGCATTGACAGTTACACCGGGGAGCTGTTTTTT
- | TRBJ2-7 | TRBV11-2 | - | CASSLAGGSYYEQYF | TGTGCCAGCAGCTTAGCCGGCGGGTCATACTACGAGCAGTACTTC
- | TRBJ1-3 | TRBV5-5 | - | CASRSWPRAGNTIYF | TGTGCCAGCAGGAGTTGGCCGCGGGCTGGAAACACCATATATTTT
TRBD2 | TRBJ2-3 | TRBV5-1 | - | CASSLGLAGTDTQYF | TGCGCCAGCAGCTTGGGACTAGCGGGCACAGATACGCAGTATTTT
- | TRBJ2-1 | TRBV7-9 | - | CASSLPQTSQFF | TGTGCCAGCAGCTTACCACAGACGTCGCAGTTCTTC
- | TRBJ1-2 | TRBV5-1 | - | CASSLGGGRYGYTF | TGCGCCAGCAGCTTGGGAGGGGGACGGTATGGCTACACCTTC
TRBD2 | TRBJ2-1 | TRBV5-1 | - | CASRPAGGSYNEQFF | TGCGCCAGCAGACCCGCGGGGGGCTCCTACAATGAGCAGTTCTTC
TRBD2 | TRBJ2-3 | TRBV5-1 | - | CASSLVSGGTTDTQYF | TGCGCCAGCAGCTTGGTTAGCGGGGGGACCACAGATACGCAGTATTTT
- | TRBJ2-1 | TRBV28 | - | CASSPLAEPYNEQFF | TGTGCCAGCAGTCCCTTGGCGGAACCTTACAATGAGCAGTTCTTC
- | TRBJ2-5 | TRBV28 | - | CASSLEGPGETQYF | TGTGCCAGCAGTTTGGAGGGACCGGGTGAGACCCAGTACTTC
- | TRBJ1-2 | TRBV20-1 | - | CSASQGYGYTF | TGCAGTGCCAGTCAGGGGTATGGCTACACCTTC
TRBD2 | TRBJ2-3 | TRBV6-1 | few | CASSTLGGGTDTQYF | TGTGCCAGCAGTACGCTGGGGGGGGGCACAGATACGCAGTATTTT
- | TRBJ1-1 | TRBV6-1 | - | CASSERAGTGTFF | TGTGCCAGCAGTGAAAGGGCTGGGACGGGGACTTTCTTT
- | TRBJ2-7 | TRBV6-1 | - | CASSDDGANSREQYF | TGTGCCAGCAGTGATGACGGGGCAAACTCACGCGAGCAGTACTTC
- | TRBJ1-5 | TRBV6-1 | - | CASTPASEDSRPQHF | TGTGCCAGCACCCCAGCTTCGGAGGATAGTCGTCCCCAGCATTTT
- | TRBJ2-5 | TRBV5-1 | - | CASSSIPGIQETQYF | TGCGCCAGCAGCTCCATTCCGGGAATCCAAGAGACCCAGTACTTC
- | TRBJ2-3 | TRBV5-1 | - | CASRLGDTDTQYF | TGCGCCAGCAGGCTAGGCGATACAGATACGCAGTATTTT
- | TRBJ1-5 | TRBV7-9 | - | CASSLDGQPQHF | TGTGCCAGCAGCTTGGATGGGCAGCCCCAGCATTTT
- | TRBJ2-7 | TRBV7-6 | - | CASRSYKGVQYF | TGTGCCAGCAGGTCATATAAGGGGGTACAGTACTTC
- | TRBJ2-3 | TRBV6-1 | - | CASRTPLGTQYF | TGTGCCAGCAGGACCCCACTAGGGACGCAGTATTTT
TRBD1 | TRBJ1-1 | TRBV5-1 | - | CASSSGDSFMNTEAFF | TGCGCCAGCAGCTCTGGGGACAGCTTTATGAACACTGAAGCTTTCTTT
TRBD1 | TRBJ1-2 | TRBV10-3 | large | CAISEWGQGYGYTF | TGTGCCATCAGTGAATGGGGACAGGGGTATGGCTACACCTTC
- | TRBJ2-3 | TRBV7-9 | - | CASSLGQGLGTRDTQYF | TGTGCCAGCAGCTTAGGCCAGGGGCTCGGAACGCGGGATACGCAGTATTTT
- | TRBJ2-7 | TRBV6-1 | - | CASSLNPGPNYEQYF | TGTGCCAGCAGCCTAAACCCGGGACCTAACTACGAGCAGTACTTC
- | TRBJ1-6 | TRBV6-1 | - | CATVAGVNSPLHF | TGTGCCACCGTGGCAGGCGTAAATTCACCCCTCCACTTT
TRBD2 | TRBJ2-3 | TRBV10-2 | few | CASSPRWGGQYF | TGCGCCAGCAGTCCGAGGTGGGGGGGGCAGTATTTT
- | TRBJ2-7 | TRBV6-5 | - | CASSRGSSYEQYF | TGTGCCAGCAGTCGAGGGTCCTCCTACGAGCAGTACTTC
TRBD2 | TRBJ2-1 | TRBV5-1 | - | CASSPGPAGVNEQFF | TGCGCCAGCAGCCCCGGCCCAGCGGGAGTGAATGAGCAGTTCTTC